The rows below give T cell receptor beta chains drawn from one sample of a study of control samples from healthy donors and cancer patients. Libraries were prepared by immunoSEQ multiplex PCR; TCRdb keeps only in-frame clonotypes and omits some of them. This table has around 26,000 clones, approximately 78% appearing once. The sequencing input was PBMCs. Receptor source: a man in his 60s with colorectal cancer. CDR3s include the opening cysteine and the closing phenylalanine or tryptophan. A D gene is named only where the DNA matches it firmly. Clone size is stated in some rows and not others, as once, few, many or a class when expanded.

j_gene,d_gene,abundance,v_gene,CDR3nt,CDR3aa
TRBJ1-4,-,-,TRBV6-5,TGTGCCAGCAGTTACTCGGGGACAAGTAATGAAAAACTGTTTTTT,CASSYSGTSNEKLFF
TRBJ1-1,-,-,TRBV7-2,TGTGCCAGCAGCTTAGCTCTGGGCACTGAAGCTTTCTTT,CASSLALGTEAFF
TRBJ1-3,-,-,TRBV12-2,TGTGCAAGTCGCTTAGTGGTCGGGGTTCGGCACACCATATATTTT,CASRLVVGVRHTIYF
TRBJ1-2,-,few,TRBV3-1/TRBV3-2,TGTGCCAGCAGCCAAGATGGCTATGGCTACACCTTC,CASSQDGYGYTF
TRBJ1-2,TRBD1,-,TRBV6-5,TGTGCCAGCACCACTCGACAGGGAAGCTACACCTTC,CASTTRQGSYTF
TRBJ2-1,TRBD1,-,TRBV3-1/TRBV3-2,TGTGCCAGCAGCCTGGGGACAGGGGACTACAATGAGCAGTTCTTC,CASSLGTGDYNEQFF
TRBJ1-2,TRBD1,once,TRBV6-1,TGTGCCAGCAGTTCACGTACAGGGGATGGCTACACCTTC,CASSSRTGDGYTF
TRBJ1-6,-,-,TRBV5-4,TGTGCCAGCAGCCTATTTACAGTCGATAATTCACCCCTCCACTTT,CASSLFTVDNSPLHF
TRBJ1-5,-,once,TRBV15,TGTGCCACCAGCAGAGAACGGGGATCTCAGCCCCAGCATTTT,CATSRERGSQPQHF
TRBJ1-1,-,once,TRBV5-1,TGCGCCAGCAGCTCGACGGGAAAGAACACTGAAGCTTTCTTT,CASSSTGKNTEAFF
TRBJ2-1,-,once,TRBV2,TGTGCCAGCAGGCAGACAGTCAATGAGCAGTTCTTC,CASRQTVNEQFF
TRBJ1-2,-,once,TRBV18,TGTGCCAGCTCACCATATCTTGAGGGTTCTAATGGCTACACCTTC,CASSPYLEGSNGYTF
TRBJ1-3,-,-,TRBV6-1,TGTGCCAGCGGTGAATATAAGGAGTTGGCCACCATATATTTT,CASGEYKELATIYF
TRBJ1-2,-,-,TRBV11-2,TGTGCCAGCAGCTTAGCGGTTAACATCGGTGGCTACACCTTC,CASSLAVNIGGYTF
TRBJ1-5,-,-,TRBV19,TGTGCCAGTAGTATAGGTGGGACCCCAATTCAGCCCCAGCATTTT,CASSIGGTPIQPQHF
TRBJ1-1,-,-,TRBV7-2,TGTGCCAGCAGCTTATCTCGGGGGCGTGAAGCTTTCTTT,CASSLSRGREAFF
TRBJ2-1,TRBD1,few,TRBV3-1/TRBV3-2,TGTGCCAGCAGCCAAGGATCGATAGACAGGGCCCCCTACAATGAGCAGTTCTTC,CASSQGSIDRAPYNEQFF
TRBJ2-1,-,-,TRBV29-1,TGCAGCGTTGAACGGCAGGGGCCCAATGAGCAGTTCTTC,CSVERQGPNEQFF
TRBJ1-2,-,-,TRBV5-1,TGCGCCAGCAGCTTGGGGACAGACACCTATGGCTACACCTTC,CASSLGTDTYGYTF
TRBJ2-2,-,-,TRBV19,TGTGCCAGCGACGCAGGGGGGGACACCGGGGAGCTGTTTTTT,CASDAGGDTGELFF
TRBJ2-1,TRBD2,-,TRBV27,TGTGCCAGCAGTTTATGGGCTAGCGGGGTCCGGGGTGAGCAGTTCTTC,CASSLWASGVRGEQFF
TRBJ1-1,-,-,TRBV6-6,TGTGCCAGCAGTTTGGAAGCGAGAACTGAAGCTTTCTTT,CASSLEARTEAFF
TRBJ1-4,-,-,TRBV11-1,TGTGCCAGCAGCTCCGGGACGGACTCTGAAAAACTGTTTTTT,CASSSGTDSEKLFF
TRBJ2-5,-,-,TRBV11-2,TGTGCCAGCAGCTTAGATCTTCGGGGGGCGTGGGTAGAGACCCAGTACTTC,CASSLDLRGAWVETQYF
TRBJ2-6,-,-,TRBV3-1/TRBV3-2,TGTGCCAGCAGCCAATATGGAGGCAGGAGCTCTGGGGCCAACGTCCTGACTTTC,CASSQYGGRSSGANVLTF
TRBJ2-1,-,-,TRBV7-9,TGTGCCAGCAGCAAGCGACTAGTTGCTTCCTACAATGAGCAGTTCTTC,CASSKRLVASYNEQFF
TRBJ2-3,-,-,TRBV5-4,TGTGCCAGCAGCTTGAAAGGAGGAGCAGATACGCAGTATTTT,CASSLKGGADTQYF
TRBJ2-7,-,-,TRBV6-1,TGTGCCAGCAGTGAAGCCTACGAGCAGTACTTC,CASSEAYEQYF
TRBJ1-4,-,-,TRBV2,TGTGCCAGCAGTGTGGGACGGAATGAAAAACTGTTTTTT,CASSVGRNEKLFF
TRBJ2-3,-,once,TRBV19,TGTGCCAGTACTCGGGGGAGAGATACGCAGTATTTT,CASTRGRDTQYF
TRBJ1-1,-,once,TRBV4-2,TGTGCCAGCAGCCAAGAATTCGATCTCGTAGCTTTCTTT,CASSQEFDLVAFF